These 21 T cell receptor beta chains originate from one sample sequenced in a study of cytomegalovirus exposure and HLA in healthy donors. The primer mix had 60 Vbeta and 13 Jbeta primers. The protocol was immunoSEQ multiplex PCR, while the TCRdb copy is restricted to in-frame clones and leaves out a portion. The profile shows more than 95,000 clones, 74% of them singletons. What was sequenced was PBMCs. These receptors all come from a man aged 35-49 years in good health and CMV-seropositive.

This chain joins TRBV14 and TRBJ1-1; maybe TRBD1 (5 bases). This CDR3 is built from 14 residues. Germline lookup yields CDR1 SGHDN and CDR2 FVKESK. V lost 0 bases to trimming and J lost 5 bases, with 10 bases between them. The CDR3 spells CASSQEHSGTEAFF. In DNA, the CDR3 is TGTGCCAGCAGCCAAGAACATTCAGGGACTGAAGCTTTCTTT.

The CDR3: CASSSSDRIGNTIYF. CDR3 DNA sequence: TGTGCCAGCAGCTCCAGCGACAGGATCGGAAACACCATATATTTT. The rearrangement joins TRBV7-9 to TRBJ1-3; TRBD1 is a possible D gene (6 bases). Per germline, CDR1 SEHNR and CDR2 FQNEAQ (reference sequence). The ends were cut back, 4 bases at V and 4 bases at J, with 14 bases in the middle. This CDR3 has 15 amino acids. Full variable domain (missing parts from reference TRBV7-9 and TRBJ1-3): DTGVSQNPRHKITKRGQNVTFRCDPISEHNRLYWYRQTLGQGPEFLTYFQNEAQLEKSRLLSDRFSAERPKGSFSTLEIQRTEQGDSAMYLCASSSSDRIGNTIYFGEGSWLTVV.

Turning to this clone: Other nucleotide sequences in the sample specify the same CDR3. J is TRBJ2-2 and V is TRBV9, with 9 bases matching TRBD2. The trim removed 0 bases at V and 1 base at J, leaving 1 base unmatched. Germline CDR1 reads SGDLS; CDR2 reads YYNGEE. The CDR3 extends over 16 amino acids. DNA of the CDR3: TGTGCCAGCAGCGTAGAAGCGGGGGGGAACACCGGGGAGCTGTTTTTT. Its translation: CASSVEAGGNTGELFF.

CDR3 in DNA: TGTGCCAGCAGTGACTGTCAGTCCTACGAGCAGTACTTC. This codes for CASSDCQSYEQYF. This rearrangement joins TRBV6-4 to TRBJ2-7; D not certain. The V end was cut by 1 base, the J end by 1 base, with 5 bases between. Germline V gene sequence: CDR1 MRHNA, CDR2 SNTAGT. This CDR3 contains 13 residues.

V gene TRBV29-1 combines with J gene TRBJ1-1; D is possibly TRBD1 (5 bases). Germline CDR1 SQVTM, CDR2 ANQGSEA. V was trimmed by 6 bases and J by 4 bases, leaving 6 bases between them. The CDR3 consists of 10 residues. The CDR3 reads CSVGPTEAFF. CDR3 sequence (DNA): TGCAGCGTGGGGCCCACTGAAGCTTTCTTT.

The rearrangement joins TRBV23-1 to TRBJ2-7; a weak D match, TRBD1 (5 bases). TRBV23-1 is an open reading frame, and its role is uncertain. The CDR3 has 14 amino acids. V was cut by 3 bases and J by 2 bases, with 11 bases left in between. The CDR3 nucleotides read TGCGCCAGCAGTCAGCCAGGGTTCCCCTACGAGCAGTACTTC. Translation gives CASSQPGFPYEQYF.

This clone appeared a few times. The V call is TRBV20-1, the J call TRBJ2-1; D possibly corresponds to TRBD2 (5 bases). There are 11 residues in the CDR3. Germline loops: CDR1 DFQATT, CDR2 SNEGSKA (reference sequence). The V end lost 5 bases, the J end lost 7 bases, and 9 bases lay between the germline ends. This chain's CDR3 is CSAPTGNEQFF. DNA of the CDR3: TGCAGTGCTCCGACGGGGAATGAGCAGTTCTTC.

This clone has just a few counts. The J gene is TRBJ2-6, the V gene TRBV19; D gene uncertain. The germline V gene encodes CDR1 LNHDA and CDR2 SQIVND (reference sequence). Trimming took off 3 bases at V and 0 bases at J, with 12 bases between the two ends. CDR3 length: 17 residues. The CDR3 reads CASSIGQRRSGANVLTF. As DNA, the CDR3 is TGTGCCAGTAGTATTGGGCAGAGACGCTCTGGGGCCAACGTCCTGACTTTC.

The rearrangement links TRBV12-5 to TRBJ1-5; TRBD1 agrees at 8 bases. The CDR3 is 15 amino acids. The V segment lost 5 bases and the J segment 6 bases; nucleotides outside the gene matches: 9. Germline V gene sequence: CDR1 LGHNT, CDR2 FRNRAP. Written as DNA, the CDR3 is TGTGCTAGTGGTCGAGGACAGGGTTACCGTCAGCCCCAGCATTTT. It translates to CASGRGQGYRQPQHF. Full variable domain (rest looked up from reference TRBV12-5 and TRBJ1-5): DARVTQTPRHKVTEMGQEVTMRCQPILGHNTVFWYRQTMMQGLELLAYFRNRAPLDDSGMPKDRFSAEMPDATLATLKIQPSEPRDSAVYFCASGRGQGYRQPQHFGDGTRLSIL.

This CDR3 reads CASSARENTEAFF. The CDR3 DNA reads TGTGCCAGCAGCGCCCGGGAGAACACTGAAGCTTTCTTT. The V call is TRBV4-2, the J call TRBJ1-1; D unresolved. V lost 5 bases, J lost 1 base, and 8 bases lay in between. In germline, CDR1 is LGHNA, CDR2 YNFKEQ. The CDR3 sequence is 13 residues long.

V gene TRBV14 combines with J gene TRBJ1-4; D is unresolved. The V end lost 0 bases, the J end lost 7 bases, and 12 bases lay between the germline ends. Germline V CDR1 and CDR2: SGHDN, FVKESK. CDR3 length: 15 residues. The CDR3 DNA is TGTGCCAGCAGCCAAGATTCCGTTTATCGTGAAAAACTGTTTTTT. It translates to CASSQDSVYREKLFF.

This chain uses TRBV9 with TRBJ1-1, with D maybe TRBD1 (6 bases). Germline V lookup: CDR1 SGDLS, CDR2 YYNGEE. Trimming stripped 4 bases from V and 3 bases from J, with 10 bases between. The CDR3 totals 13 residues. The chain's CDR3 is CASSSGADTEAFF. The DNA for the CDR3 is TGTGCCAGCAGCTCAGGGGCGGACACTGAAGCTTTCTTT.

This CDR3 reads CASSVVDRVNTEAFF. CDR3 DNA: TGTGCCAGCAGCGTAGTGGACAGGGTGAACACTGAAGCTTTCTTT. The V call is TRBV9, the J call TRBJ1-1; TRBD1 aligns across 8 bases. The CDR3 sequence is 15 residues long. Germline V gene data show CDR1 as SGDLS and CDR2 as YYNGEE. V trimming: 0 bases; J trimming: 0 bases; junction bases outside the gene matches: 1.

The chain combines TRBV29-1 with TRBJ1-2; D is undetermined. V lost 1 base and J lost 6, with 6 bases in between. The CDR3 totals 11 residues. Looked up from germline, CDR1 is SQVTM and CDR2 is ANQGSEA. The CDR3 DNA follows: TGCAGCGTTGAAGGGCACGATGGCTACACCTTC. This gives the protein CSVEGHDGYTF. Full variable domain (outside the CDR3, taken from reference TRBV29-1 and TRBJ1-2): SAVISQKPSRDICQRGTSLTIQCQVDSQVTMMFWYRQQPGQSLTLIATANQGSEATYESGFVIDKFPISRPNLTFSTLTVSNMSPEDSSIYLCSVEGHDGYTFGSGTRLTVV.

This sequence joins TRBV29-1 and TRBJ1-1, with 8 bases matching TRBD1. The CDR3 is 14 amino acids. J lost 5 bases, V lost 1 base, and 6 bases had no gene match. CDR1 is SQVTM, CDR2 ANQGSEA, per germline. CDR3 in DNA: TGCAGCGTTGAAGTAGGACAGGGTTTGACTGAAGCTTTCTTT. Encoded protein: CSVEVGQGLTEAFF.

The chain couples TRBV27 to TRBJ2-7, with D possibly TRBD2 on 5 matching bases. The germline V gene encodes CDR1 MNHEY and CDR2 SMNVEV (reference sequence). Trimming shortened V by 3 bases and J by 7 bases, and 16 bases separated the two germline ends. The CDR3 contains 14 residues. In DNA, the CDR3 is TGTGCCAGCAGTTTCCTCCGGGGTACGGAAGAGCAGTACTTC. Its protein is CASSFLRGTEEQYF.

The chain employs TRBV19 and TRBJ2-5; 8 nucleotides align to TRBD1. Germline CDR1 is LNHDA and CDR2 is SQIVND (reference sequence). J gave up 5 bases and V 5 bases, and 4 bases lay outside the gene matches. The CDR3 is 13 amino acids. DNA for the CDR3: TGTGCCAGTAGTCAGGGGGCGTTTGAGACCCAGTACTTC. This gives the protein CASSQGAFETQYF. Using reference TRBV19 and TRBJ2-5 for the parts outside the CDR3, the full variable domain is DGGITQSPKYLFRKEGQNVTLSCEQNLNHDAMYWYRQDPGQGLRLIYYSQIVNDFQKGDIAEGYSVSREKKESFPLTVTSAQKNPTAFYLCASSQGAFETQYFGPGTRLLVL.

The CDR3 nucleotides are TGTGCCAGCAGCCAACAGGGTTCAAAAAACTATGGCTACACCTTC. Encoded protein: CASSQQGSKNYGYTF. The V call is TRBV14, the J call TRBJ1-2; D is perhaps TRBD1 (5 bases). V dropped 2 bases and J dropped 2 bases, with 12 bases sitting between them. Germline assignment: CDR1 SGHDN and CDR2 FVKESK. The CDR3 totals 15 residues.

The chain recombines TRBV27 with TRBJ2-2; TRBD2 might be the D (5 bases). This CDR3 contains 15 residues. V lost 3 bases and J 3 bases, leaving 11 bases between the germline ends. Looked up from germline, CDR1 is MNHEY and CDR2 is SMNVEV (reference sequence). CDR3 region: CASSFAPGYTGELFF. As DNA, the CDR3 is TGTGCCAGCAGTTTCGCCCCGGGATACACCGGGGAGCTGTTTTTT.

V is TRBV19 and J is TRBJ2-5, with 11 nucleotides matching TRBD2. Germline V lookup: CDR1 LNHDA, CDR2 SQIVND (reference sequence). The junction had 8 bases not matched to a gene; V was cut back by 7 bases and J by 7 bases. The CDR3 spans 14 residues. The CDR3 sequence: CASKLAGGKGTQYF. CDR3 in DNA: TGTGCCAGTAAATTAGCGGGGGGGAAAGGGACCCAGTACTTC.

The chain couples TRBV6-5 to TRBJ1-2; D ambiguous. V was shortened by 0 bases and J by 1 base, with 6 bases between the two germline ends. Germline-derived CDR1 and CDR2 are MNHEY and SVGAGI. The length of the CDR3 is 14 residues. CDR3 sequence (DNA): TGTGCCAGCAGTTACTCGGGCCATAACTATGGCTACACCTTC. It encodes CASSYSGHNYGYTF.